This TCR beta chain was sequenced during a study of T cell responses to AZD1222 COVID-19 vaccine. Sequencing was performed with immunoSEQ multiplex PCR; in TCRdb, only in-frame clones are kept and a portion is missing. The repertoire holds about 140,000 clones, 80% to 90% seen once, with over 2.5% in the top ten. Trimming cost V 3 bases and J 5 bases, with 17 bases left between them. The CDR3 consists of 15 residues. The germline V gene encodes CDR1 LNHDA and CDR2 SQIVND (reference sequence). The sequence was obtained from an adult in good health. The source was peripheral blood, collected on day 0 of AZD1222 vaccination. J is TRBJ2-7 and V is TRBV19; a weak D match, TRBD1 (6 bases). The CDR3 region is CASSIRGQGTDEQYF. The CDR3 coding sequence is TGTGCCAGTAGTATTAGAGGTCAGGGGACCGACGAGCAGTACTTC.